This entry lists 3 T cell receptor beta chains sequenced from one sample in a study of molecular identifiers for immune sequencing clone quantification. TCRdb recomputed calls from the PCR reads with MiXCR, one row per CDR3 protein. The sample lists 40,000 to 50,000 distinct CDR3 sequences, approximately 21% occurring once. The sequenced sample consisted of naive CD8+ T cells from blood, with Jurkat cell RNA spiked in. Subset: FACS-sorted CD8+CD4-CCR7+CD45RA+ naive T cells. These receptors originate from a human donor in good health. Some libraries in this study had Jurkat cell RNA spiked in.

Ten or more counts support this clonotype. The CDR3 DNA reads TGTGCCAGCAGTCTTCTCTCCGGGACGGGCGACGAAAAACTGTTTTTT. Encoded protein: CASSLLSGTGDEKLFF. The V and J genes are TRBV6-2 or TRBV6-3 and TRBJ1-4, with TRBD1 as a possible D gene (5 bases). Germline values: CDR1 MNHEY, CDR2 SVGEGT. The CDR3 runs to 16 residues. Trimming took 5 bases from V and 8 from J, leaving 21 bases between them.

This clonotype was seen at least ten times. The rearrangement uses TRBV7-9 and TRBJ1-1; TRBD1 is a possible D gene (6 bases). The CDR3 sequence is 16 residues long. In germline, CDR1 is SEHNR, CDR2 FQNEAQ (reference sequence). V was shortened by 4 bases and J by 0 bases, with 15 bases between the two germline ends. The CDR3 sequence: CASSSREGGMNTEAFF. The CDR3 bases are TGTGCCAGCAGCTCCCGCGAAGGGGGTATGAACACTGAAGCTTTCTTT.

In this sample, this clonotype turned up many times. Here the CDR3 DNA reads TGTGCCAGCAGTCAGCCGGGACAGGGTTTGGGTCAGCCCCAGCATTTT. Its translation is CASSQPGQGLGQPQHF. The V gene is TRBV28, the J gene TRBJ1-5; TRBD1 aligns across 9 bases. The CDR3 consists of 16 residues. V was pared by 5 bases and J by 6 bases, with 11 bases of the junction left unmatched. From germline, CDR1 is MDHEN and CDR2 SYDVKM.